The 32 T cell receptor beta chains below were found in one sample sequenced in a study of OX40 agonist ivuxolimab in advanced cancers. Clones were sequenced by immunoSEQ multiplex PCR, and TCRdb holds only the in-frame ones, with some missing. The sample comprises 65,000 to 75,000 clones, approximately 88% of which are singletons, and under 0.7% rests with the top ten. The sequenced sample was CD4+ or CD8+ T cells sorted from blood, obtained in a trial of the OX40 agonist ivuxolimab. These receptors were obtained from an adult with an advanced solid tumor such as melanoma, head and neck, liver or kidney cancer.

The chain is built from TRBV6-1 and TRBJ2-1; a weak D match, TRBD2 (6 bases). Trimming cost V 6 bases and J 6 bases, with 12 bases left between them. The length of the CDR3 is 13 residues. The germline V gene encodes CDR1 MNHNS and CDR2 SASEGT. The CDR3 loop is CASRVWDFNEQFF. The CDR3 bases are TGTGCCAGCAGGGTATGGGACTTCAATGAGCAGTTCTTC.

V is TRBV6-4 and J is TRBJ2-7, with no clear D. The CDR3 consists of 16 residues. Germline V gene sequence: CDR1 MRHNA, CDR2 SNTAGT. Trimming took off 8 bases at V and 0 bases at J, with 20 bases between the two ends. DNA of the CDR3: TGTGCCAGCCGAACTCGCGGCTGCCCGTACTCCTACGAGCAGTACTTC. Its translation: CASRTRGCPYSYEQYF.

This chain uses TRBV5-1 with TRBJ1-3, with D possibly TRBD1 on 5 matching bases. The CDR3 covers 16 residues. V dropped 4 bases and J dropped 0 bases, with 14 bases sitting between them. CDR1 is SGHRS, CDR2 YFSETQ, per germline. The CDR3 sequence is CASSPGTAVSGNTIYF. Here the CDR3 DNA reads TGCGCCAGCAGCCCCGGGACTGCAGTCTCTGGAAACACCATATATTTT.

This chain uses TRBV4-1 with TRBJ1-2; tentative D call: TRBD1 (5 bases). CDR1 MGHRA and CDR2 YSYEKL come from the germline V gene. The CDR3 is 15 amino acids. Between the trimmed V and J ends, which lost 0 bases and 1 base, there was a span of 9 bases. The CDR3 reads CASSQEVTVNYGYTF. CDR3 sequence (DNA): TGCGCCAGCAGCCAAGAGGTGACAGTTAACTATGGCTACACCTTC.

The J gene is TRBJ1-2, the V gene TRBV2; no clear D. Per germline, CDR1 SNHLY and CDR2 FYNNEI. This CDR3 has 14 amino acids. V shed 0 bases and J shed 5 bases, with 10 bases lying between them. In DNA form, the CDR3 reads TGTGCCAGCAGTGAAGCGGATATTGGATATGGCTACACCTTC. It translates to CASSEADIGYGYTF.

V is TRBV7-9 and J is TRBJ1-1, with a weak D call TRBD1 (6 bases). In germline, CDR1 is SEHNR, CDR2 FQNEAQ (reference sequence). V lost 0 bases and J lost 11, with 16 bases in between. CDR3 size: 14 residues. Here the CDR3 DNA reads TGTGCCAGCAGCTTAGCGGTGGGGGGCAGGACGGCTTTCTTT. This gives the protein CASSLAVGGRTAFF.

J is TRBJ2-2 and V is TRBV7-8, with TRBD1 matching over 9 bases. Germline CDR1 reads SGHVS; CDR2 reads FQNEAQ. With 5 bases clipped from V and 1 base from J, the junction kept 2 bases outside the gene matches. The CDR3 runs to 15 residues. This chain's CDR3 is CASSRQGGNTGELFF. As DNA, the CDR3 is TGTGCCAGCAGCAGACAGGGGGGGAACACCGGGGAGCTGTTTTTT.

This rearrangement joins TRBV2 to TRBJ1-1; perhaps TRBD1 as D (6 bases). This CDR3 has 17 amino acids. With 8 bases removed from V and 0 bases from J, the gap between germline ends came to 22 bases. The V gene's germline CDR1 is SNHLY and CDR2 FYNNEI. The CDR3 here is CASGRETGNFMNTEAFF. CDR3 sequence (DNA): TGTGCCAGCGGGAGGGAGACAGGAAATTTTATGAACACTGAAGCTTTCTTT.

This rearrangement joins TRBV5-4 to TRBJ1-2, with 9 nucleotides matching TRBD1. The V gene end was trimmed by 4 bases and the J gene end by 7 bases; junction bases not matched to a gene: 8. The V gene's germline CDR1 is SGHNT and CDR2 YYREEE (reference sequence). The CDR3 covers 14 residues. This CDR3 reads CASSKGQGAPGYTF. As DNA, the CDR3 is TGTGCCAGCAGCAAGGGACAGGGAGCCCCTGGCTACACCTTC.

V and J are TRBV6-1 and TRBJ1-1; no clear D gene. CDR1 and CDR2 (germline): MNHNS, SASEGT. CDR3 length equals 15 residues. Trimming took off 1 base at V and 0 bases at J, with 9 bases between the two ends. CDR3 protein: CASSEVVGLNTEAFF. The CDR3 DNA reads TGTGCCAGCAGTGAAGTGGTAGGACTGAACACTGAAGCTTTCTTT.

The V gene is TRBV6-6, the J gene TRBJ1-5; D is ambiguous. Looked up from germline, CDR1 is MNHNY and CDR2 is SVGAGI (reference sequence). The V end lost 6 bases, the J end lost 7 bases, and 13 bases lay between the germline ends. The CDR3 covers 13 residues. In DNA form, the CDR3 reads TGTGCCAGCAGGGACTGGGTGGCCCAGCCCCAGCATTTT. Translated, it gives CASRDWVAQPQHF.

This chain uses TRBV15 with TRBJ1-2; unclear D gene. The V gene lost 0 bases and the J gene lost 2 bases, with 10 bases spanning the gap. This CDR3 contains 15 residues. Germline V gene lookup returns CDR1 LNHNV and CDR2 YYDKDF (reference sequence). The DNA of the CDR3 is TGTGCCACCAGCAGAGATCTGCTTGTGAACTATGGCTACACCTTC. Protein sequence: CATSRDLLVNYGYTF.

The chain couples TRBV7-2 to TRBJ2-5, with a weak D call TRBD1 (5 bases). The CDR3 runs to 15 residues. CDR1 and CDR2 (germline): SGHTA, FQGNSA. Trimming left V 3 bases short and J 1 base short, with 12 bases between. The CDR3 loop reads CASSFQTGFQETQYF. As DNA, the CDR3 is TGTGCCAGCAGCTTCCAAACAGGTTTCCAAGAGACCCAGTACTTC.

The rearrangement joins TRBV2 to TRBJ1-1, with a tentative D call TRBD1 (6 bases). From germline, CDR1 is SNHLY and CDR2 FYNNEI. There are 14 residues in the CDR3. Trimming took 7 bases from V and 1 from J, leaving 13 bases between them. The CDR3 loop reads CASIRRTENTEAFF. CDR3 nucleotide sequence: TGTGCCAGCATCCGCCGGACAGAGAACACTGAAGCTTTCTTT. Full variable domain (remainder filled in from reference TRBV2 and TRBJ1-1): EPEVTQTPSHQVTQMGQEVILRCVPISNHLYFYWYRQILGQKVEFLVSFYNNEISEKSEIFDDQFSVERPDGSNFTLKIRSTKLEDSAMYFCASIRRTENTEAFFGQGTRLTVV.

V and J are TRBV5-1 and TRBJ2-1; no definite D call. CDR1 and CDR2 (germline): SGHRS, YFSETQ. V dropped 1 base and J dropped 3 bases, with 8 bases sitting between them. The CDR3 is made up of 14 amino acids. The CDR3 sequence: CASSLPGLYNEQFF. As DNA, the CDR3 is TGCGCCAGCAGCTTGCCAGGTCTCTACAATGAGCAGTTCTTC.

The rearrangement joins TRBV6-1 to TRBJ1-2; D remains unclear. The germline V and J ends were trimmed by 9 bases and 3 bases, with 14 bases remaining between them. This CDR3 spans 13 amino acids. Germline V gene data show CDR1 as MNHNS and CDR2 as SASEGT. In nucleotides, the CDR3 is TGTGCCAGTGAAAGACCCCCTCACTATGGCTACACCTTC. It is translated as CASERPPHYGYTF.

The chain carries TRBV10-3 and TRBJ2-3; D not resolved. Trimming left V 10 bases short and J 5 bases short, with 10 bases between. Per germline, CDR1 ENHRY and CDR2 SYGVKD. The CDR3 length is 11 residues. The CDR3 protein is CATSAGDTQYF. In DNA form, the CDR3 reads TGTGCCACATCGGCTGGAGATACGCAGTATTTT.

V and J are TRBV5-1 and TRBJ2-3; weak D call: TRBD1 (6 bases). Trimming cost V 2 bases and J 4 bases, with 17 bases left between them. Germline CDR1 SGHRS, CDR2 YFSETQ. There are 16 residues in the CDR3. The CDR3 coding sequence is TGCGCCAGCAGCTTTGCCCCGTTGGACAGCGCAGATACGCAGTATTTT. This sequence encodes CASSFAPLDSADTQYF.

This clone was seen only a few times. The gene calls are TRBV2 and TRBJ2-5; 10 nucleotides align to TRBD2. Germline V gene sequence: CDR1 SNHLY, CDR2 FYNNEI. There are 15 residues in the CDR3. With 7 bases clipped from V and 7 bases from J, the junction kept 12 bases outside the gene matches. The CDR3: CASTTGTSARGTQYF. DNA of the CDR3: TGTGCCAGCACCACCGGGACTAGCGCTCGGGGGACCCAGTACTTC.

V and J are TRBV28 and TRBJ1-2; perhaps TRBD1 as D (5 bases). Trimming cost V 7 bases and J 8 bases, with 20 bases left between them. The germline gives CDR1 MDHEN, CDR2 SYDVKM. This CDR3 is 14 amino acids long. The CDR3 nucleotides read TGTGCCAGCACCCCCTCGAGGGGATTGGGCGGCTACACCTTC. Translating gives CASTPSRGLGGYTF.

The J gene is TRBJ2-7, the V gene TRBV5-1; the D gene is possibly TRBD1 (5 bases). CDR1 and CDR2 from the germline V gene are SGHRS and YFSETQ. V lost 2 bases to trimming and J lost 3 bases, with 12 bases between them. The CDR3 has 14 residues. CDR3 nucleotides: TGCGCCAGCAGCTTTGGTGCAGGGAACTACGAGCAGTACTTC. The encoded protein is CASSFGAGNYEQYF.

The chain has TRBV5-1 and TRBJ2-2; D is perhaps TRBD2 (6 bases). The CDR3 totals 15 residues. The germline V gene has CDR1 SGHRS and CDR2 YFSETQ. The V gene lost 9 bases and the J gene lost 0 bases, with 15 bases spanning the gap. Here the CDR3 DNA reads TGCGCCACCCACCCTAGCGTACCGAACACCGGGGAGCTGTTTTTT. As protein: CATHPSVPNTGELFF.

The V and J genes are TRBV9 and TRBJ1-4; D remains unclear. Trimming took 7 bases from V and 7 from J, leaving 17 bases between them. This CDR3 contains 14 residues. Germline loops: CDR1 SGDLS, CDR2 YYNGEE. The CDR3 protein is CASSGGLRGEKLFF. CDR3 nucleotides: TGTGCCAGCTCCGGAGGTTTACGGGGTGAAAAACTGTTTTTT.

The V call is TRBV15, the J call TRBJ1-1; D call uncertain. The V gene lost 1 base and the J gene lost 11 bases, with 11 bases spanning the gap. The CDR3 consists of 12 residues. The germline CDR1 and CDR2 sequences are LNHNV and YYDKDF (reference sequence). This chain's CDR3 is CATSRVGGEAFF. DNA of the CDR3: TGTGCCACCAGCAGAGTTGGCGGCGAGGCTTTCTTT.

The count of this clone is one. The chain is built from TRBV9 and TRBJ2-3; 7 nucleotides match TRBD2. Germline V gene sequence: CDR1 SGDLS, CDR2 YYNGEE. CDR3 size: 18 residues. V lost 0 bases, J lost 0 bases, and 10 bases stayed unmatched. The CDR3 nucleotides read TGTGCCAGCAGCGTAGATCCAGCGGGGCAAACTAGCACAGATACGCAGTATTTT. Residues: CASSVDPAGQTSTDTQYF.

The chain combines TRBV18 with TRBJ2-2, with TRBD2 identical over 8 bases. The V and J ends lost 4 bases and 2 bases, in that order; junction bases with no gene match: 3. CDR3 size: 15 residues. CDR1 is KGHSH, CDR2 LQKENI, per germline. The CDR3 sequence: CASSQSGGNTGELFF. The CDR3 nucleotides are TGTGCCAGCTCACAGAGCGGGGGAAACACCGGGGAGCTGTTTTTT.

This rearrangement joins TRBV5-1 to TRBJ2-3, with a weak D call TRBD1 (7 bases). V was shortened by 5 bases and J by 5 bases, with 21 bases between the two germline ends. This CDR3 has 16 amino acids. Germline V gene lookup returns CDR1 SGHRS and CDR2 YFSETQ. CDR3 sequence reads: CASSRGGSRGEDTQYF. CDR3 coding DNA: TGCGCCAGCAGTCGGGGAGGTAGCAGGGGGGAAGATACGCAGTATTTT.

The chain links TRBV2 to TRBJ1-5; 7 bases align to TRBD1. This CDR3 has 13 amino acids. The ends lost 4 bases at V and 10 bases at J; junction bases unmatched: 7. CDR1 is SNHLY and CDR2 is FYNNEI in the germline V gene. The CDR3 loop is CASSVGQWEPQHF. The CDR3 DNA is TGTGCCAGCAGTGTGGGACAGTGGGAACCCCAGCATTTT.

The V call is TRBV5-6, the J call TRBJ2-1, with TRBD1 matching 8 bases. Looked up from germline, CDR1 is SGHDT and CDR2 is YYEEEE. With 0 bases clipped from V and 0 bases from J, the junction kept 8 bases outside the gene matches. This CDR3 contains 18 residues. The CDR3 nucleotides read TGTGCCAGCAGCTTGGAACTGGTGACAGGGGCCTCCTACAATGAGCAGTTCTTC. This sequence encodes CASSLELVTGASYNEQFF.

This chain links TRBV27 with TRBJ2-2; no definite D call. Germline V lookup: CDR1 MNHEY, CDR2 SMNVEV (reference sequence). Trimming took off 3 bases at V and 2 bases at J, with 10 bases between the two ends. This CDR3 has 15 amino acids. As DNA, the CDR3 is TGTGCCAGCAGTTTCCTGGGCGGAAACACCGGGGAGCTGTTTTTT. This gives the protein CASSFLGGNTGELFF.

The chain couples TRBV27 to TRBJ2-1; D possibly corresponds to TRBD2 (6 bases). The CDR3 covers 15 residues. From germline, CDR1 is MNHEY and CDR2 SMNVEV (reference sequence). V lost 7 bases and J 9 bases, leaving 22 bases between the germline ends. The chain's CDR3 is CASKLLAGIQPEQFF. The CDR3 nucleotides are TGTGCCAGCAAGCTCTTGGCGGGGATTCAGCCTGAGCAGTTCTTC.

This sequence joins TRBV19 and TRBJ1-5; 8 nucleotides agree with TRBD1. The CDR3 runs 16 residues. Per the germline V gene, CDR1 is LNHDA and CDR2 is SQIVND (reference sequence). V trimming: 5 bases; J trimming: 3 bases; junction bases outside the gene matches: 9. The CDR3 region is CASSFLRDRHNQPQHF. The CDR3 DNA reads as TGTGCCAGTAGTTTCCTCCGGGACAGGCACAATCAGCCCCAGCATTTT.